This TCR beta chain derives from a study of shared T cell receptors in the human thymus. Generated by immunoSEQ multiplex PCR, the TCRdb table keeps only in-frame clones and is missing some. The table includes 640,000 or so clones, more than 70% detected once. Trimming removed 1 base from V and 2 bases from J; junction bases left unmatched: 4. CDR3 length equals 16 residues. The V gene's germline CDR1 is LGHNA and CDR2 YSLEER. The sample was also reused in another study, on human thymus T cells. That work adds: Thymic material originated from resections removed in the course of corrective heart surgery. Within thymic and blood repertoires, V and J gene usage appeared to be biased.

This TCR came from a boy less than two years old with a congenital heart defect. The rearrangement uses TRBV4-3 and TRBJ2-3; 9 positions agree with TRBD2. The material sequenced was thymocytes. The CDR3 protein is CASSQGASGDTDTQYF. CDR3 sequence (DNA): TGCGCCAGCAGCCAAGGAGCTAGCGGGGACACAGATACGCAGTATTTT.